A single sample gave rise to the 14 T cell receptor beta chains below, sequenced in a study of blood T cell repertoires in COVID-19 (dated by TCRdb to 2019 to 2021). Library preparation used the immunoSEQ multiplex PCR assay. As stored in TCRdb, this immuneACCESS dataset retains in-frame rearrangements with V and J assigned. A fraction of the clones does not appear; measured against another copy, unresolved V genes explain less than half of the discrepancy, and the remainder lacks a known reason. Across this sample there are a few hundred thousand clones, with 87% seen only once. 7.8% of the sample goes to the ten largest clones. The sequencing sample was made of peripheral blood. The receptors shown here come from a woman between 50 and 59 years old who had recovered from COVID-19.

The V and J genes are TRBV6-2 or TRBV6-3 and TRBJ1-2; 7 bases are a match to TRBD1. Germline V lookup: CDR1 MNHEY, CDR2 SVGEGT. The CDR3 extends over 15 amino acids. The V segment lost 6 bases and the J segment 8 bases; nucleotides outside the gene matches: 15. In DNA form, the CDR3 reads TGTGCCAGCAGCCCCCCCGACAGGGAACTATGGGGCTACACCTTC. Its translation: CASSPPDRELWGYTF.

The J gene is TRBJ2-5, the V gene TRBV3-1 (or the pseudogene TRBV3-2); the match to TRBD1 covers 7 bases. Germline V gene sequence: CDR1 LGHDT, CDR2 YNNKEL (reference sequence). J gave up 5 bases and V 4 bases, and 4 bases lay outside the gene matches. The CDR3 extends over 13 amino acids. The CDR3 DNA follows: TGTGCCAGCAGCCCCAGGGGGTCGGAGACCCAGTACTTC. The encoded protein is CASSPRGSETQYF.

The rearrangement joins TRBV3-1 (or the pseudogene TRBV3-2) to TRBJ1-2, with D uncertain. Germline CDR1 LGHDT, CDR2 YNNKEL (reference sequence). V gave up 4 bases and J gave up 6 bases, with 12 bases separating them. The CDR3 extends over 13 amino acids. Written as DNA, the CDR3 is TGTGCCAGCAGCCGTCCGGGTACGGATGGCTACACCTTC. It encodes CASSRPGTDGYTF.

The chain joins TRBV6-5 to TRBJ2-7, with 7 bases fitting TRBD2. V lost 8 bases to trimming and J lost 2 bases; unmatched junction nucleotides: 9. The germline V gene has CDR1 MNHEY and CDR2 SVGAGI. The CDR3 sequence is 14 residues long. The CDR3 sequence: CASGEGLPPYEQYF. DNA of the CDR3: TGTGCCAGCGGGGAGGGGCTTCCACCCTACGAGCAGTACTTC.

This chain uses TRBV28 with TRBJ1-5, with 8 bases fitting TRBD1. Germline assignment: CDR1 MDHEN and CDR2 SYDVKM. This CDR3 comprises 13 residues. The trim removed 5 bases at V and 5 bases at J, leaving 2 bases unmatched. This CDR3 reads CASSRQGYQPQHF. As DNA, the CDR3 is TGTGCCAGCAGTCGACAGGGGTATCAGCCCCAGCATTTT.

CDR3: CAIAGSEGAGQPQHF. The CDR3 DNA is TGTGCCATCGCAGGTTCAGAGGGGGCCGGTCAGCCCCAGCATTTT. The V gene is TRBV10-3, the J gene TRBJ1-5; 7 bases map to TRBD1. V gave up 8 bases and J gave up 6 bases; unmatched junction bases: 13. CDR1 and CDR2 from the germline V gene are ENHRY and SYGVKD. CDR3 size: 15 residues.

The V and J genes are TRBV7-2 and TRBJ2-1, with 11 bases matching TRBD2. V shed 2 bases, J shed 5 bases, and the junction held 11 bases outside the gene matches. This CDR3 region has 18 residues. Germline loops: CDR1 SGHTA, CDR2 FQGNSA. DNA of the CDR3: TGTGCCAGCAGCTTAATGAGACCGGGACTAGCGGCTAACAATGAGCAGTTCTTC. Translation: CASSLMRPGLAANNEQFF.

This clone appeared a few times. CDR3 sequence: CASSRTGINTGELFF. DNA of the CDR3: TGTGCCAGCAGCCGGACAGGAATTAACACCGGGGAGCTGTTTTTT. This chain joins TRBV11-2 and TRBJ2-2; 7 bases are shared with TRBD1. Trimming cost V 5 bases and J 2 bases; bases outside gene matches: 5. The CDR3 covers 15 residues. CDR1 is SGHAT and CDR2 is FQNNGV in the germline V gene.

The rearrangement uses TRBV19 and TRBJ1-5; a weak D match, TRBD1 (5 bases). Looked up from germline, CDR1 is LNHDA and CDR2 is SQIVND (reference sequence). The V gene lost 8 bases and the J gene lost 3 bases, with 11 bases spanning the gap. The CDR3 consists of 13 residues. The CDR3, as DNA: TGTGCCAGTGTCGACAGTTCCAATCAGCCCCAGCATTTT. Translating gives CASVDSSNQPQHF.

The gene calls are TRBV2 and TRBJ2-5; perhaps TRBD1 as D (6 bases). V lost 6 bases and J 0 bases, leaving 11 bases between the germline ends. The CDR3 extends over 14 amino acids. Germline CDR1 is SNHLY and CDR2 is FYNNEI. The CDR3 here is CASRWTDYQETQYF. The DNA of the CDR3 is TGTGCCAGCAGGTGGACAGACTACCAAGAGACCCAGTACTTC.

The chain couples TRBV11-2 to TRBJ2-5; 7 bases are a match to TRBD1. CDR1 is SGHAT and CDR2 is FQNNGV in the germline V gene. The CDR3 runs to 13 residues. Trimming took 3 bases from V and 7 from J; bases not matched to a gene: 5. DNA of the CDR3: TGTGCCAGCAGCTTCGGGACAGCCTCGACCCAGTACTTC. As protein: CASSFGTASTQYF.

The chain links TRBV19 to TRBJ1-4; 11 nucleotides agree with TRBD1. The length of the CDR3 is 15 residues. CDR1 and CDR2 (germline): LNHDA, SQIVND (reference sequence). J gave up 8 bases and V 4 bases, and 6 bases lay outside the gene matches. CDR3 loop: CASSTGQGAVEKLFF. In DNA, the CDR3 is TGTGCCAGTAGTACCGGACAGGGGGCTGTCGAAAAACTGTTTTTT.

The chain joins TRBV7-2 to TRBJ1-6; TRBD1 matches 11 bases. The CDR3 is 16 amino acids. Germline loops: CDR1 SGHTA, CDR2 FQGNSA. V shed 0 bases and J 9 bases; nucleotides not matched to a gene: 4. CDR3 in amino acids: CASSLALGQGASPLHF. The CDR3 nucleotides are TGTGCCAGCAGCTTAGCGCTCGGACAGGGGGCTTCACCCCTCCACTTT.

The chain couples TRBV3-1 (or the pseudogene TRBV3-2) to TRBJ2-1; D possibly corresponds to TRBD2 (6 bases). Trimming pared 0 bases from V and 9 bases from J, leaving 21 bases between. CDR3 length equals 17 residues. Germline CDR1 is LGHDT and CDR2 is YNNKEL (reference sequence). The CDR3 is CASSQDLARILRCEQFF. CDR3 coding DNA: TGTGCCAGCAGCCAAGATCTAGCGCGGATACTCCGATGTGAGCAGTTCTTC.